The present entry profiles one T cell receptor (beta chain) with its context. Profiling relied on immunoSEQ multiplex PCR, and the TCRdb table lists in-frame clones only, not all of them. The sample records about 260,000 clones, nearly 90% being singletons. The sample originates from a study of blood T cell repertoires in COVID-19. CDR1 is LNHDA, CDR2 SQIVND, per germline (reference sequence). The ends were cut back, 5 bases at V and 4 bases at J, with 9 bases in the middle. This CDR3 region has 13 residues. Sequencing used peripheral blood. The chain is built from TRBV19 and TRBJ2-1; a weak D match, TRBD2 (5 bases). The receptor was isolated from a human donor in a cohort sampled during active COVID-19. CDR3 amino acids: CASSATSYNEQFF. Here the CDR3 DNA reads TGTGCCAGTAGTGCCACTAGTTACAATGAGCAGTTCTTC.